The rows below give T cell receptor beta chains drawn from one sample of a study of T cell repertoires in cytomegalovirus infection. Via MiXCR, TCRdb re-called the reads, giving one row per CDR3 protein. The sample lists 360,000 or so distinct CDR3 sequences; approximately 35% were seen once. For these TCRs, the target antigens are not known. This sample comprised cultured PBMCs, obtained from culture after CMV antigen stimulation. The receptors originated from a human donor in good health (CMV status not recorded). Some clones in this sample may be carry-over from other donors' samples. CDR3s include the opening cysteine and the closing phenylalanine or tryptophan. A D gene is named only where the DNA matches it firmly. Rows may omit the clone size; those that give it use once, few, many or a size class.

size: .; J: TRBJ2-5; V: TRBV12-5; D: TRBD2; CDR3: CASGLFGTSVDETQYF; DNA: TGTGCTAGTGGTTTGTTCGGGACTAGCGTGGATGAGACCCAGTACTTC
size: .; J: TRBJ1-1; V: TRBV12-5; D: .; CDR3: CASGLVTGGAAFF; DNA: TGTGCTAGTGGTTTGGTAACCGGGGGGGCCGCTTTCTTT
size: .; J: TRBJ2-7; V: TRBV5-4; D: TRBD2; CDR3: CASIPSGRNEQYF; DNA: TGTGCCAGCATTCCCAGCGGGAGGAACGAGCAGTACTTC
size: few; J: TRBJ2-5; V: TRBV5-1; D: .; CDR3: CASSPVTSPETQYF; DNA: TGCGCCAGCAGCCCGGTAACGTCCCCAGAGACCCAGTACTTC
size: few; J: TRBJ2-1; V: TRBV7-3; D: TRBD2; CDR3: CASSLVRAGRHEQFF; DNA: TGTGCCAGCAGCTTAGTTCGAGCGGGAAGGCATGAGCAGTTCTTC
size: .; J: TRBJ1-3; V: TRBV19; D: .; CDR3: CASSITVGSAGNTIYF; DNA: TGTGCCAGTAGTATAACGGTGGGGTCAGCTGGAAACACCATATATTTT
size: .; J: TRBJ2-1; V: TRBV24-1; D: .; CDR3: CATSDTGTFNNEQFF; DNA: TGTGCCACCAGTGATACCGGGACATTCAACAATGAGCAGTTCTTC
size: .; J: TRBJ1-2; V: TRBV6-8; D: .; CDR3: CASTLQGFYGYTF; DNA: TGTGCCAGCACCCTGCAGGGGTTCTATGGCTACACCTTC
size: many; J: TRBJ2-1; V: TRBV7-8; D: TRBD2; CDR3: CASSSRTSGLYNEQFF; DNA: TGTGCCAGCAGCTCCCGGACTAGCGGGCTCTACAATGAGCAGTTCTTC
size: .; J: TRBJ1-1; V: TRBV28; D: .; CDR3: CASSPLMGKVTEAFF; DNA: TGTGCCAGCAGTCCCTTGATGGGGAAGGTCACTGAAGCTTTCTTT
size: few; J: TRBJ1-2; V: TRBV10-3; D: .; CDR3: CAIRQGGNYGYTF; DNA: TGTGCCATCAGACAGGGAGGCAACTATGGCTACACCTTC
size: once; J: TRBJ1-1; V: TRBV7-6; D: .; CDR3: CASSSTDGNTEAFF; DNA: TGTGCCAGCAGCTCCACGGACGGGAACACTGAAGCTTTCTTT
size: .; J: TRBJ1-5; V: TRBV28; D: .; CDR3: CASSFLAGSGNQPQHF; DNA: TGTGCCAGCAGTTTCCTCGCAGGGTCTGGCAATCAGCCCCAGCATTTT
size: many; J: TRBJ2-5; V: TRBV7-7; D: TRBD1; CDR3: CASSEDRGETQYF; DNA: TGTGCTAGCAGCGAGGACAGGGGAGAGACCCAGTACTTC
size: .; J: TRBJ2-3; V: TRBV5-1; D: .; CDR3: CASAASFTDTQYF; DNA: TGCGCCAGCGCGGCTAGCTTCACAGATACGCAGTATTTT
size: .; J: TRBJ2-3; V: TRBV20-1; D: TRBD2; CDR3: CSVLREGRGDTQYF; DNA: TGCTCCGTATTGCGGGAGGGCCGGGGAGATACGCAGTATTTT
size: .; J: TRBJ2-7; V: TRBV5-5; D: TRBD2; CDR3: CASSFWGLSYEQYF; DNA: TGTGCCAGCAGCTTCTGGGGACTATCCTACGAGCAGTACTTC
size: .; J: TRBJ2-3; V: TRBV2; D: TRBD1; CDR3: CASSVQGTHTDTQYF; DNA: TGTGCCAGCAGTGTACAGGGGACCCACACAGATACGCAGTATTTT
size: few; J: TRBJ1-2; V: TRBV10-3; D: .; CDR3: CATMGLANYGYTF; DNA: TGTGCCACCATGGGACTTGCTAACTATGGCTACACCTTC
size: many; J: TRBJ2-1; V: TRBV7-2; D: TRBD1; CDR3: CASSLVGTGGINEQFF; DNA: TGTGCCAGCAGCTTAGTTGGGACAGGGGGCATCAATGAGCAGTTCTTC
size: .; J: TRBJ2-5; V: TRBV20-1; D: .; CDR3: CSAHRDVGQTQYF; DNA: TGCAGTGCTCACCGGGACGTCGGACAGACCCAGTACTTC
size: .; J: TRBJ2-1; V: TRBV14; D: TRBD2; CDR3: CASSQAVGLAGENEQFF; DNA: TGTGCCAGCAGCCAAGCGGTTGGCCTAGCGGGAGAGAATGAGCAGTTCTTC
size: .; J: TRBJ2-1; V: TRBV10-3; D: .; CDR3: CANRGSQEHNEQFF; DNA: TGTGCCAATCGCGGTTCCCAAGAGCACAATGAGCAGTTCTTC
size: .; J: TRBJ1-3; V: TRBV3-1; D: .; CDR3: CASSQVGTLSGNTIYF; DNA: TGTGCCAGCAGCCAAGTCGGGACGCTCTCTGGAAACACCATATATTTT
size: .; J: TRBJ2-1; V: TRBV18; D: TRBD2; CDR3: CASSPLGLAGGQTDNEQFF; DNA: TGTGCCAGCTCACCATTAGGACTAGCGGGAGGCCAGACTGACAATGAGCAGTTCTTC
size: .; J: TRBJ2-2; V: TRBV4-1; D: TRBD1; CDR3: CASSQLNRGTGELFF; DNA: TGCGCCAGCAGCCAACTAAACAGGGGAACCGGGGAGCTGTTTTTT
size: .; J: TRBJ2-5; V: TRBV20-1; D: TRBD2; CDR3: CSALGAGVETQYF; DNA: TGCAGTGCCCTAGGAGCGGGAGTGGAGACCCAGTACTTC
size: .; J: TRBJ2-1; V: TRBV7-2; D: .; CDR3: CASSSYRDHLPNEQFF; DNA: TGTGCCAGCAGCTCCTACCGGGACCACCTTCCCAATGAGCAGTTCTTC
size: .; J: TRBJ2-5; V: TRBV30; D: .; CDR3: CAWSDLERETQYF; DNA: TGTGCCTGGAGTGACCTAGAAAGAGAGACCCAGTACTTC
size: many; J: TRBJ2-7; V: TRBV7-2; D: TRBD2; CDR3: CASSSRTSGLYEQYF; DNA: TGTGCCAGCAGCAGTAGGACTAGCGGACTCTACGAGCAGTACTTC
size: .; J: TRBJ2-1; V: TRBV6-5; D: .; CDR3: CASRANGSPYNEQFF; DNA: TGTGCCAGCAGAGCGAATGGCTCACCCTACAATGAGCAGTTCTTC
size: many; J: TRBJ2-5; V: TRBV7-2; D: TRBD1; CDR3: CASSLPGQPETQYF; DNA: TGTGCCAGCAGCCTACCGGGACAGCCAGAGACCCAGTACTTC
size: many; J: TRBJ1-1; V: TRBV7-2; D: TRBD1; CDR3: CASSLAPTGGLSAFF; DNA: TGTGCCAGCAGCTTAGCACCGACAGGGGGCCTATCGGCTTTCTTT
size: many; J: TRBJ2-1; V: TRBV28; D: TRBD2; CDR3: CASSLTSGPYNEQFF; DNA: TGTGCCAGCAGTTTAACTAGCGGGCCATACAATGAGCAGTTCTTC
size: .; J: TRBJ2-5; V: TRBV29-1; D: TRBD2; CDR3: CSVGREVRETQYF; DNA: TGCAGCGTTGGGCGGGAGGTACGAGAGACCCAGTACTTC